The subject of this entry is one T cell receptor beta chain. Its antigen remains unknown. Between the trimmed V and J ends, which lost 7 bases and 0 bases, there was a span of 16 bases. The CDR3 has 15 amino acids. Germline V CDR1 and CDR2: MDHEN, SYDVKM. This record belongs to a study of cytomegalovirus exposure and HLA in healthy donors. Findings of the study overall: Exclusion applied to some V segments, including TRBV6-2 and TRBV6-3, as they were indistinguishable.

The PCR used 60 Vbeta and 13 Jbeta primers. Data came from immunoSEQ multiplex PCR; TCRdb stores just in-frame clones and leaves some out. There are 150,000 to 200,000 clones in the sample; 70% to 90% occur only once, and about 9.3% lies in the top ten. The chain employs TRBV28 and TRBJ2-7; D unresolved. This sequence was found in a man aged 18 to 35 in good health and CMV-seropositive. Sequencing was carried out using PBMCs. The CDR3, as DNA: TGTGCCAGCACCTTGGGCAGGTCCGTCTCCTACGAGCAGTACTTC. Translating gives CASTLGRSVSYEQYF.